The entry that follows covers one T cell receptor (beta chain) sequence. These data are taken from a study of tissue T cells after allogeneic stem cell transplantation. The germline V gene has CDR1 DFQATT and CDR2 SNEGSKA (reference sequence). J gave up 6 bases and V 3 bases, and 3 bases lay outside the gene matches. This CDR3 region has 13 residues. Using immunoSEQ multiplex PCR, the repertoire was profiled, and TCRdb retains in-frame clones only, with some absent. The table includes about 26,000 clones, 91% detected once. The sequence derives from a male donor aged 60 or over who later had graft-versus-host disease after an allogeneic stem cell transplant. This chain joins TRBV20-1 and TRBJ2-7, with TRBD2 identical over 12 bases. The starting material was blood, obtained before transplantation. CDR3 residues: CSASTSGGTEQYF. The CDR3 DNA is TGCAGTGCTAGTACTAGCGGGGGGACCGAGCAGTACTTC.